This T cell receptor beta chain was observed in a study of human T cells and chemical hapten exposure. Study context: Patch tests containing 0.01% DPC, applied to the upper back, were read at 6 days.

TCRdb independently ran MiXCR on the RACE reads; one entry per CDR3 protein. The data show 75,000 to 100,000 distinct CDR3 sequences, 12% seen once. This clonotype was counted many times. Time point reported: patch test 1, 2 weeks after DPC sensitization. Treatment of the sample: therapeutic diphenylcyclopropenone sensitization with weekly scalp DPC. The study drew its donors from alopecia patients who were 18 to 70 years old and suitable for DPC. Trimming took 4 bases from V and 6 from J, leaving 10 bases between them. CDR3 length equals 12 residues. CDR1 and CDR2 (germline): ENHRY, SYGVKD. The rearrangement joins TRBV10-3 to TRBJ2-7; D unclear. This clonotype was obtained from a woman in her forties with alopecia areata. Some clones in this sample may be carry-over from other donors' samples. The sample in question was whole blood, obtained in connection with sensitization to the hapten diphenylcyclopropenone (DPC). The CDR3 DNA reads TGTGCCATCAGTGGTCAATCGGGCGAGCAGTACTTC. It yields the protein CAISGQSGEQYF.